The rows below give T cell receptor beta chains drawn from one sample of a study of shared clonotypes between healthy human individuals. Assay used: immunoSEQ multiplex PCR; TCRdb lists only in-frame clones, some missing. The table lists about 820,000 clones, 80% to 95% of them singletons. The sample comprised naive CD8+ T cells sorted from blood. The receptors originated from a man aged 30 to 45 in good health. CDR3s leave out the opening cysteine and the closing phenylalanine or tryptophan. D genes are given only for firm matches. Size is stated for part of the rows, as once, few or many counts, or as a class when the clone is expanded.

d_gene: NA; v_gene: TRBV7-2; j_gene: TRBJ1-3; abundance: NA; CDR3aa: ASSFLPGTGNTIY
d_gene: NA; v_gene: TRBV13; j_gene: TRBJ2-7; abundance: once; CDR3aa: ASSRTGTLAYEQY
d_gene: TRBD2; v_gene: TRBV11-2; j_gene: TRBJ2-3; abundance: NA; CDR3aa: ASSLGRSGRLTDTQY
d_gene: NA; v_gene: TRBV7-3; j_gene: TRBJ2-2; abundance: NA; CDR3aa: ASSPLTAGELF
d_gene: NA; v_gene: TRBV5-5; j_gene: TRBJ2-7; abundance: once; CDR3aa: ASSLQAFDSEQY
d_gene: NA; v_gene: TRBV13; j_gene: TRBJ2-7; abundance: NA; CDR3aa: ASSLSASSYEQY
d_gene: NA; v_gene: TRBV4-1; j_gene: TRBJ2-2; abundance: NA; CDR3aa: ASSSRQENTGELF
d_gene: NA; v_gene: TRBV11-2; j_gene: TRBJ2-3; abundance: once; CDR3aa: ASSAYTDTQY
d_gene: TRBD1; v_gene: TRBV27; j_gene: TRBJ2-7; abundance: NA; CDR3aa: ASSYSGTGFREQY
d_gene: NA; v_gene: TRBV9; j_gene: TRBJ2-3; abundance: NA; CDR3aa: ASSLNSDTQY
d_gene: NA; v_gene: TRBV29-1; j_gene: TRBJ2-2; abundance: once; CDR3aa: SVDLNPTGELF
d_gene: NA; v_gene: TRBV7-6; j_gene: TRBJ2-3; abundance: NA; CDR3aa: ASSPSGTASGTDTQY
d_gene: TRBD2; v_gene: TRBV27; j_gene: TRBJ2-1; abundance: NA; CDR3aa: ASIAGGPYNEQF
d_gene: NA; v_gene: TRBV10-1; j_gene: TRBJ2-3; abundance: NA; CDR3aa: ASSERGPDTQY
d_gene: TRBD2; v_gene: TRBV28; j_gene: TRBJ2-3; abundance: NA; CDR3aa: ASSLYSGSEDTQY
d_gene: TRBD1; v_gene: TRBV28; j_gene: TRBJ2-3; abundance: once; CDR3aa: ASNMDRVFTDTQY
d_gene: NA; v_gene: TRBV11-2; j_gene: TRBJ1-4; abundance: NA; CDR3aa: ASSRRATNEKLF
d_gene: NA; v_gene: TRBV4-2; j_gene: TRBJ1-1; abundance: NA; CDR3aa: ASSQAGKNTEAF
d_gene: TRBD1; v_gene: TRBV5-6; j_gene: TRBJ1-1; abundance: NA; CDR3aa: ASSLAGTAEAF